This entry is about one T cell receptor (beta chain). The record originates from a study of cytomegalovirus exposure and HLA in healthy donors. This table comes from immunoSEQ multiplex PCR, and its TCRdb copy is limited to in-frame clones, with some not included. The top ten hold 2.6% of the sample, which has roughly 240,000 clones, about 86% seen once. The CDR3 is made up of 15 amino acids. The V segment lost 1 base and the J segment 7 bases; nucleotides outside the gene matches: 5. CDR1 and CDR2 from the germline V gene are SEHNR and FQNEAQ (reference sequence). The rearrangement uses TRBV7-9 and TRBJ2-4; 9 nucleotides align to TRBD1. The sample comprised PBMCs. The clonotype originates from a man aged 18 to 29 in good health and CMV-seronegative. The CDR3 loop reads CASSLDAGQGNIQYF. The DNA of the CDR3 is TGTGCCAGCAGCTTAGATGCGGGACAGGGTAACATTCAGTACTTC.